This T cell receptor beta chain comes out of a study of human T cells and chemical hapten exposure. Broader study findings: DPC sensitization left the count of TCRs above 1 in 1000 unchanged. Donors were affected by alopecia, so their immune reaction might vary from that of healthy individuals.

A single record per CDR3 protein comes from TCRdb applying MiXCR to the RACE reads. This sample has about 80,000 distinct CDR3 sequences, with roughly 10% found just once. As for this clonotype: No antigen is known for it.

Stated time point: patch test 2, 6 weeks after DPC sensitization. Treatment of the sample: therapeutic diphenylcyclopropenone sensitization with weekly scalp DPC. Blood sampling preceded each patch test application. This CDR3 is 14 amino acids long. The V gene's germline CDR1 is SNHLY and CDR2 FYNNEI. The V and J ends lost 1 base and 5 bases respectively, with 9 bases between them. The sample was whole blood, taken in connection with sensitization to the hapten diphenylcyclopropenone (DPC). This sequence joins TRBV2 and TRBJ2-1; D is perhaps TRBD2 (6 bases). The clonotype was recovered from a young man with alopecia areata. Some clones in this sample may be carry-over from other donors' samples. The CDR3 region is CASSEGRGNNEQFF. CDR3 DNA sequence: TGTGCCAGCAGTGAAGGCCGCGGGAACAATGAGCAGTTCTTC. The variable domain in full, with the rest retrieved from reference TRBV2 and TRBJ2-1, is EPEVTQTPSHQVTQMGQEVILRCVPISNHLYFYWYRQILGQKVEFLVSFYNNEISEKSEIFDDQFSVERPDGSNFTLKIRSTKLEDSAMYFCASSEGRGNNEQFFGPGTRLTVL.